This TCR beta chain comes out of a study of T cell changes during pregnancy in multiple sclerosis. The CDR3 runs to 16 residues. V dropped 0 bases and J dropped 9 bases, with 15 bases sitting between them. Germline-derived CDR1 and CDR2 are MNHNY and SVGAGI (reference sequence). TCRdb keeps only in-frame clones here, not all; method: immunoSEQ multiplex PCR. The profile covers about 36,000 clones, with approximately 89% appearing a single time and approximately 10% taken by the ten largest. Sequencing was performed on CD8+ T cells from peripheral blood mononuclear cells, taken in the third trimester of pregnancy. The sequence was obtained from a female donor with multiple sclerosis, enrolled in a pregnancy study. This rearrangement joins TRBV6-6 to TRBJ1-6; tentatively, D is TRBD1 (6 bases). CDR3 in amino acids: CASSYSIGGAVSPLHF. The CDR3 nucleotides are TGTGCCAGCAGTTACTCGATTGGGGGGGCTGTTTCACCCCTCCACTTT.